The 4 T cell receptor beta chains below all came from one sample that was sequenced in a study of Graves' ophthalmopathy and Graves' hyperthyroidism. RNA transcripts served as template for amplifying TCR beta CDR3 sequences. HTBI primers were employed in first-round RT-PCR, then a second-round multiplex PCR followed. Each CDR3 protein is one row after TCRdb ran MiXCR on the multiplex PCR reads. The table records over 200,000 distinct CDR3 sequences, around 28% of them present only once. The sequenced sample was peripheral blood. These receptors were collected from a man aged 50-60 years with Graves' ophthalmopathy.

At least ten counts were recorded for this clonotype. This rearrangement joins TRBV12-3 or TRBV12-4 to TRBJ1-1, with D uncertain. Trimming removed 4 bases at V and 2 bases at J, with 11 bases between. This CDR3 region has 14 residues. The CDR3: CASSSPTLNTEAFF. The CDR3 bases are TGTGCCAGCAGTTCCCCCACCTTAAACACTGAAGCTTTCTTT.

The chain uses TRBV2 and TRBJ2-5; no definite D call. CDR1 is SNHLY, CDR2 FYNNEI, per germline. The CDR3 runs to 14 residues. With 3 bases removed from V and 0 bases from J, the gap between germline ends came to 8 bases. The CDR3 protein is CASSENGYQETQYF. The CDR3 coding sequence is TGTGCCAGCAGTGAGAACGGGTACCAAGAGACCCAGTACTTC.

This rearrangement joins TRBV2 to TRBJ1-2; D remains ambiguous. Germline loops: CDR1 SNHLY, CDR2 FYNNEI. This CDR3 is 12 amino acids long. The V end was cut by 2 bases, the J end by 8 bases, with 9 bases between. The CDR3 protein is CASSESLRGYTF. DNA of the CDR3: TGTGCCAGCAGTGAATCCCTGAGGGGCTACACCTTC.

J is TRBJ1-6 and V is TRBV12-3 or TRBV12-4, with 7 bases identical to TRBD1. The CDR3 covers 13 residues. V gave up 6 bases and J gave up 6 bases; unmatched junction bases: 2. The CDR3 loop reads CASRQGSNSPLHF. The CDR3 nucleotides read TGTGCCAGCAGACAGGGGAGTAATTCACCCCTCCACTTT.